This T cell receptor (beta chain) was identified in a study of blood T cells in healthy people across ages (dated by TCRdb to 2013 to 2016). A note on the overall study: In model experiments, roughly one uniquely barcoded TCR beta cDNA molecule per two T cells was captured by template switching. To avoid experimental bias, donors of different ages were distributed randomly across sequencing lanes. Using deep sequencing normalized with unique cDNA molecular identifiers, the study measured how TCR beta repertoire diversity changes with age. Using the same blood draw, the study looked at two additional independent replicas of 1 million unique cDNA reads for two donors, one aged 18 to 30 and the other aged 80 or older. The donors were split into four age groups: young (average 16 years), middle-aged (about 40), aged (approximately 60) and long-lived (under 85).

The paper's findings and limits, for the study overall: Because donor CMV infection status was unknown, age-related changes in expanded clonotypes were potentially confounded. There was a strong correlation between observed TCR beta diversity and the percentage of naive T cells measured by flow cytometry. Estimates of total diversity based on one million sequenced T cells were considered lower bounds and underestimates. Because profiling used bulk unsorted PBMCs, naive and antigen-experienced compartments could not be compared conclusively. Observed TCR beta diversity per million T cells fell roughly linearly with age, and a significant reduction was already apparent by age about 43. Compared with the aged group, the long-lived group had more naive CD4+ T cells, fewer expanded clones and increased TCR diversity, a pattern suggesting age selection.

To prepare the library, 5' RACE was applied. TCRdb records Illumina HiSeq 2500 as the sequencer. A second PCR of roughly 7 to 11 cycles was performed with a sample-barcoded 5' primer and a J-beta primer mix. Each TCR beta cDNA molecule received a unique molecular identifier from a template-switch 5' adaptor carrying 12 random nucleotides. Each sample yielded at least 2.5 million CDR3-containing paired-end reads. The Mint cDNA synthesis kit, primed by a TRBC-specific oligonucleotide, was used to synthesize first-strand cDNA from all RNA. After uracil-DNA glycosylase treatment, a first 18-cycle PCR used universal primers M1SS and BC2_uni_R on all cDNA. The authors' analysis ran thus. Normalization of each sample was performed by random selection of 1 million high-quality reads, each carrying a distinct molecular identifier. Reads with shared molecular identifiers were discarded instead of being binned into consensus sequences. MiTCR, set to a Q25 quality threshold and the strictest error-elimination algorithm, was used for CDR3 identification, clonotype clustering and error correction. A nonparametric unseen species model with Euler transformation was used to estimate lower-bound total TCR beta diversity. TCRdb trimmed the raw reads at Q25, called clones with MiXCR and kept productive beta chains. Rows matching on CDR3 protein sequence are summarized as one entry with the most common DNA and genes. TCRdb's processing, not the study's, gives the V and J calls here. The sample records about 730,000 distinct CDR3 sequences, approximately 43% of which are singletons. Of the sample, approximately 22% falls within the top ten clones.

Donors were a few dozen systemically healthy Caucasian individuals from Russia aged 6 to 90 years. Each donor gave around 9.5 milliliters of peripheral blood, collected into EDTA-treated Vacutainer tubes. Ficoll-Paque density-gradient centrifugation was used to isolate PBMCs, with at least 7 million per sample. Total RNA, at least 5 micrograms per sample, was extracted from PBMCs with Trizol reagent. The percentages of naive CD45RAhigh/CD27high T cells were determined by flow cytometry on a PBMC aliquot from every donor. With regard to this clonotype: What this receptor recognizes is not known. Qualities for individual bases were not recorded, and no much larger clone is one base off.

From cysteine to phenylalanine, the CDR3 is 15 amino acids long. The CDR3 DNA has 45 bases and is translated from base 1. Taken from the germline V gene (reference sequence), the CDR1 and CDR2 loops are DFQATT and SNEGSKA. V gives up 0 bases and J gives up 1 base, and the segment between their germline ends measures 13 bases. The chain links TRBV20-1 with TRBJ2-7; the D segment cannot be called with confidence. The clonotype was recovered from a woman aged 60-75 years in good health. The sample consisted of blood. The bases are TGCAGTGCTAGAGATCTCCTAGTTGCGTCCTACGAGCAGTACTTC. It specifies CSARDLLVASYEQYF.